A selection of T cell receptor beta chains follows, all from one sample in a study of blood T cell repertoires in COVID-19. The assay was immunoSEQ multiplex PCR, and TCRdb's table has in-frame clones only and misses some. This sample has around 260,000 clones, with under 85% found just once. The source material was peripheral blood. The source is a human donor with COVID-19, enrolled during active disease. The donor label of this sample is uncertain. CDR3s include the opening cysteine and the closing phenylalanine or tryptophan. The D gene is left open where the match is weak. Only part of the rows carry a size: once, few, many, or a class if the clone is expanded.

D gene,clone size,J gene,V gene,CDR3 DNA,CDR3 protein
-,-,TRBJ2-5,TRBV29-1,TGCAGCGCCGCCCTCTCGCCGGGTAAGACGGAGACCCAGTACTTC,CSAALSPGKTETQYF
-,once,TRBJ1-1,TRBV6-5,TGTGCCAGCAGTTACGCAACACGCACTGAAGCTTTCTTT,CASSYATRTEAFF
TRBD1,-,TRBJ1-1,TRBV18,TGTGCCGCCATAGAGACAGGGGCGAAGACTGAAGCTTTCTTT,CAAIETGAKTEAFF
-,-,TRBJ1-1,TRBV5-1,TGCGCCAGCAGAGAAACGGAGGACGGTGAAGCTTTCTTT,CASRETEDGEAFF
TRBD2,-,TRBJ2-1,TRBV11-2,TGTGCCAGCAGCCTAGCGGGAGGCTTCAATGAGCAGTTCTTC,CASSLAGGFNEQFF
TRBD2,-,TRBJ2-7,TRBV10-2,TGCGCCAGCAGTGAGTCGACGGGAGGGGCTCAGCAGTACTTC,CASSESTGGAQQYF
TRBD1,-,TRBJ2-1,TRBV19,TGTGCCAGTGTGCCCTGGGCAGGGGGATCCAATGAGCAGTTCTTC,CASVPWAGGSNEQFF
TRBD1,-,TRBJ1-4,TRBV19,TGTGCCAGTACCCTCCGGGACAGTAGGGAAAAACTGTTTTTT,CASTLRDSREKLFF
-,-,TRBJ1-6,TRBV2,TGTGCCAGCATCGAGTCAAACCCTAATTCACCCCTCCACTTT,CASIESNPNSPLHF
TRBD2,-,TRBJ2-1,TRBV6-5,TGTGCCAGCAGTCCCCTAGCGGCCTACAATGAGCAGTTCTTC,CASSPLAAYNEQFF